A selection of T cell receptor beta chains follows, all from one sample in a study of T cell responses to AZD1222 COVID-19 vaccine. The protocol was immunoSEQ multiplex PCR, while the TCRdb copy is restricted to in-frame clones and leaves out a portion. Found here are roughly 130,000 clones, roughly 84% of them singletons; the top ten hold approximately 12%. The specimen was peripheral blood, collected on day 0 of AZD1222 vaccination. The receptors shown here come from an adult in good health. CDR3s leave out the opening cysteine and the closing phenylalanine or tryptophan. Each record gives: J gene, V gene, CDR3 protein.

>TRBJ1-6|TRBV7-2
ASSDRQGFYNSPLH
>TRBJ2-1|TRBV11-2
ASSLEQGGYNEQF
>TRBJ2-3|TRBV5-1
ASSLGQNTDTQY
>TRBJ2-5|TRBV5-1
ASSLSLFGETQY
>TRBJ1-1|TRBV5-1
ASSYTGLNTEAF
>TRBJ2-7|TRBV2
APPSHQTESSYEQY
>TRBJ2-2|TRBV7-9
ASSFLAGEGELF
>TRBJ1-4|TRBV7-2
ASSTTSGQNEKLF
>TRBJ1-3|TRBV18
ASSPPARPDTIY
>TRBJ1-2|TRBV2
ASRRGGFGYT
>TRBJ2-2|TRBV6-6
ASSPGRMGLVWAGELF
>TRBJ1-5|TRBV6-1
ASSENGVDQPQH
>TRBJ1-5|TRBV2
ASSEEDYGPGTGVSNQPQH
>TRBJ1-2|TRBV6-5
ACLRTDRNYGYT
>TRBJ2-2|TRBV19
ASSRQGSTGELF
>TRBJ2-2|TRBV5-5
ASSSVGQQNTGELF
>TRBJ1-1|TRBV11-2
ASSYDRGRGEAF
>TRBJ2-5|TRBV9
ASSVGGSDETQY
>TRBJ2-1|TRBV7-6
ASSAAPYNEQF
>TRBJ1-1|TRBV9
ASSEGGYTEAF
>TRBJ2-1|TRBV10-3
AISESPKLDEQF
>TRBJ1-1|TRBV5-5
ASSLSGREAF
>TRBJ1-6|TRBV6-5
ASSYSGRQVGSPLH
>TRBJ2-2|TRBV5-6
ASSWGQGFVGELF
>TRBJ2-7|TRBV5-7
ASSFGPPGQFVHEQY
>TRBJ2-1|TRBV29-1
SVESVDSYPYNEQF
>TRBJ1-2|TRBV5-5
ASSLDVAMRGYT
>TRBJ2-5|TRBV2
ASRPIAAKETQY
>TRBJ1-6|TRBV3-1/TRBV3-2
ASSPDRGISSPLH
>TRBJ2-5|TRBV7-9
ASSLRGDQETQY
>TRBJ2-1|TRBV27
ASSSGSSYNEQF
>TRBJ2-2|TRBV5-1
ASSRTSGGLANTGELF
>TRBJ1-1|TRBV7-9
ASEVQLNTEAF
>TRBJ1-1|TRBV27
ASSIQGAFTEAF
>TRBJ1-1|TRBV3-1/TRBV3-2
ASSQAGAPYGAF
>TRBJ1-1|TRBV6-5
ASSFEKNTEAF
>TRBJ2-2|TRBV23-1
ASSHIHRVTGELF
>TRBJ1-1|TRBV5-4
ASSLRYNTEAF
>TRBJ1-5|TRBV27
ASSTQGSNQPQH
>TRBJ1-6|TRBV28
ASSGGQGWNSPLH
>TRBJ2-3|TRBV30
ASETRGVTDTQY
>TRBJ2-7|TRBV6-5
ASKYGQGAYEQY
>TRBJ1-5|TRBV29-1
SVKGGNQPQH
>TRBJ1-1|TRBV6-2/TRBV6-3
ASSPQLNTEAF
>TRBJ2-6|TRBV3-1/TRBV3-2
ASSQEAEVLSGANVLT
>TRBJ1-1|TRBV25-1
ASSEGGGQGTEAF
>TRBJ1-2|TRBV18
ASSPRGEQGYGYT
>TRBJ1-1|TRBV5-1
ASSLTGGGTEAF
>TRBJ2-1|TRBV14
ASSHRGDSLLNEQF
>TRBJ1-2|TRBV24-1
ATSDSAGAYGYT
>TRBJ1-2|TRBV4-1
ASSQAGSTYGYT
>TRBJ2-7|TRBV4-1
ASSPFLREGAEQY
>TRBJ1-2|TRBV9
ASRGQVSYGYT
>TRBJ2-1|TRBV14
ASSQDGGIYNEQF
>TRBJ1-3|TRBV6-2/TRBV6-3
ASSYSGGLSSGNTIY
>TRBJ2-7|TRBV4-3
ASSQGFRLAGTYEQY
>TRBJ2-5|TRBV5-1
ASRGNQETQY
>TRBJ1-5|TRBV5-5
ASSKREGDSNQPQH
>TRBJ2-5|TRBV4-1
ASSLGVAGGQETQY